The clone carrying this T cell receptor (beta chain) was detected only once. Authors' processing steps: How many nucleated cells were present was estimated from reference gene primer amplification. The table came from immunoSEQ multiplex PCR; TCRdb's copy has only in-frame clones and leaves some out. V and J calls and clone size are given by that table; D and trimming were obtained from the DNA. The sample holds roughly 410,000 clones, around 91% seen once. This sample is drawn from a study of blood T cell repertoires in COVID-19. Study-wide context: T cells, B-cell-depleted T cells, or PBMCs provided the cDNA or gDNA that served as material.

Enrollment of patients from Seattle took place during active infection, with longitudinal follow-up. V lost 6 bases and J lost 8; bases outside the gene matches: 9. The CDR3 sequence is 15 residues long. The germline V gene has CDR1 ENHRY and CDR2 SYGVKD. This chain uses TRBV10-3 with TRBJ1-4; 10 positions agree with TRBD1. The TCR comes from a woman in her 40s with COVID-19, enrolled during active disease. The source material was peripheral blood. The CDR3 DNA sequence: TGTGCCATCAGACCCGGGACAGGGGAGAACGAAAAACTGTTTTTT. Amino acid sequence: CAIRPGTGENEKLFF.